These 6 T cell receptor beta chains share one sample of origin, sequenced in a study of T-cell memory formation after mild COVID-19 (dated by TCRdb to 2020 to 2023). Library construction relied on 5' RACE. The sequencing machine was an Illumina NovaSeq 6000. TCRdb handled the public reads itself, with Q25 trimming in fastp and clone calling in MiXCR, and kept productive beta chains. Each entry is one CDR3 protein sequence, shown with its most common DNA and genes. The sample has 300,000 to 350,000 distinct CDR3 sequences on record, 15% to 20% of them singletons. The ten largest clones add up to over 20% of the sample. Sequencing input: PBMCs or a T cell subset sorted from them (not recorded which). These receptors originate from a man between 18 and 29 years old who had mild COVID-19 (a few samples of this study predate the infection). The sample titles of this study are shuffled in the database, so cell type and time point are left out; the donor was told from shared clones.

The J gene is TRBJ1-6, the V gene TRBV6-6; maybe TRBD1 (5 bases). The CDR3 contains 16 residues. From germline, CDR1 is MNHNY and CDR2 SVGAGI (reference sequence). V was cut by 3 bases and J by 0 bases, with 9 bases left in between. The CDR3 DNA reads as TGTGCCAGCAGTTATATGGGGGGCTCCTATAATTCACCCCTCCACTTT. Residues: CASSYMGGSYNSPLHF.

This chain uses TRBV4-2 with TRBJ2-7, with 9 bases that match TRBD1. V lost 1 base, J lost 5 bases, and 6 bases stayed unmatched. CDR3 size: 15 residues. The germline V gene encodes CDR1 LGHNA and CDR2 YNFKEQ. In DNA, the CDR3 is TGTGCCAGCAGCCAAGGGACAGGGGATATCGACGAGCAGTACTTC. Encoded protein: CASSQGTGDIDEQYF.

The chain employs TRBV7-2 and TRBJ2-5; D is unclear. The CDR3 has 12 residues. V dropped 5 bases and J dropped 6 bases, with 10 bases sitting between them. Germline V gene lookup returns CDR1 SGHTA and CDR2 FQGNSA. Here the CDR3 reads CASSQIGKTQYF. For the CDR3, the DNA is TGTGCCAGCAGCCAGATAGGAAAGACCCAGTACTTC.

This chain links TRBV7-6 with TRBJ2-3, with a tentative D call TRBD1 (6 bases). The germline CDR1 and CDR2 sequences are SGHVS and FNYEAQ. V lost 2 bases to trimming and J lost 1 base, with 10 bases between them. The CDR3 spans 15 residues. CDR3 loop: CASSLPGQGTDTQYF. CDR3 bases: TGTGCCAGCAGCTTACCGGGACAAGGCACAGATACGCAGTATTTT.

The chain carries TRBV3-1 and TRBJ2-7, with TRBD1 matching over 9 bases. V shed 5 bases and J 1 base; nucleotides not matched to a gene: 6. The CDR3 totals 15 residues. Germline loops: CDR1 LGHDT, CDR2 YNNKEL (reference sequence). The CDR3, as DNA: TGTGCCAGCAGCAGCCCGGGACAGGGTTCCTACGAGCAGTACTTC. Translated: CASSSPGQGSYEQYF.

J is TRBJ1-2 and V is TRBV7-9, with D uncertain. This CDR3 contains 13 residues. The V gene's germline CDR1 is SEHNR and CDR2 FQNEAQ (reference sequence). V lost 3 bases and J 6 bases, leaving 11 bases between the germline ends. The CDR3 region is CASSLSGFDGYTF. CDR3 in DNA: TGTGCCAGCAGCTTGTCGGGGTTTGATGGCTACACCTTC.